This T cell receptor beta chain derives from a study of cytomegalovirus exposure and HLA in healthy donors. About the study: Among several hundred genotyped donors, approximately 80% fell in the Caucasian-associated ancestry cluster. Study outcomes and limitations: The classifier was said to identify cytomegalovirus status with high specificity and sensitivity. Sequences of the TCR beta chain were said to predict the HLA-A and HLA-B alleles of most subjects accurately.

All donors participated as healthy donors of bone marrow. The CDR3 runs 15 residues. V was trimmed by 6 bases and J by 4 bases, leaving 18 bases between them. The germline gives CDR1 MDHEN, CDR2 SYDVKM. A remark on this clone: Its antigen is currently unknown.

60 Vbeta and 13 Jbeta primers were used in PCR. Assay: immunoSEQ multiplex PCR; the TCRdb copy retains only in-frame clones and omits some. The sample lists 60,000 to 85,000 clones, 78% occurring once. This receptor was identified in a man aged 35 to 55 in good health and CMV-seronegative. Sequenced sample: PBMCs. The chain couples TRBV28 to TRBJ1-1, with D tentatively TRBD1 (5 bases). For the CDR3, the DNA is TGTGCCAGCAGCCCCATACGGCAGGGTAGCACTGAAGCTTTCTTT. This codes for CASSPIRQGSTEAFF.